The next 25 T cell receptor beta chains were all read from a single sample in a study of monozygotic twins with inflammatory bowel disease. TCRdb re-called the 5' RACE reads and shows each CDR3 protein once, DNA omitted. The sample holds about 85,000 distinct CDR3 sequences. Sequenced: blood. Receptors originate from a human donor with ulcerative colitis or Crohn's disease, or a healthy co-twin of an affected twin (not recorded which).

The V gene is TRBV20-1, the J gene TRBJ1-2; TCRdb proposes TRBD1, but this gene call is untestable without DNA. Germline-derived CDR1 and CDR2 are DFQATT and SNEGSKA (reference sequence). The CDR3 length is 14 residues. CDR3 loop: CSAVRGGASYGYTF.

The CDR3 sequence: CSAKPRRSSYEQYF. V and J are TRBV20-1 and TRBJ2-7. The CDR3 has 14 amino acids. Germline CDR1 and CDR2: DFQATT and SNEGSKA (reference sequence).

The chain employs TRBV7-2 and TRBJ2-7; lacking DNA, the TRBD2 call made by TCRdb goes unchecked. The CDR3 loop spans 15 amino acids. Germline lookup yields CDR1 SGHTA and CDR2 FQGNSA. CDR3 in amino acids: CASSWDYVASYEQYF. Filled out from reference TRBV7-2 and TRBJ2-7, the complete variable domain reads GAGVSQSPSNKVTEKGKDVELRCDPISGHTALYWYRQSLGQGLEFLIYFQGNSAPDKSGLPSDRFSAERTGGSVSTLTIQRTQQEDSAVYLCASSWDYVASYEQYFGPGTRLTVT.

The CDR3 is CASSERGYSNQPQHF. V gene TRBV10-2 combines with J gene TRBJ1-5; checking the TCRdb D call of TRBD1 is not possible without DNA. The germline V gene has CDR1 WSHSY and CDR2 SAAADI. The CDR3 covers 15 residues.

The genes are TRBV20-1 and TRBJ2-7; TCRdb reports TRBD1, a call that lacks DNA to check it against. Per germline, CDR1 DFQATT and CDR2 SNEGSKA (reference sequence). The CDR3 sequence is 14 residues long. The CDR3 is CSANPAGARGEQYF.

CDR3: CASSDRPTGQIYNEQFF. The chain recombines TRBV4-1 with TRBJ2-1; TCRdb gives TRBD1 as the D gene, but with no DNA this cannot be confirmed. The CDR3 sequence is 17 residues long. In germline, CDR1 is MGHRA, CDR2 YSYEKL.

The chain joins TRBV7-2 to TRBJ2-1; TCRdb selects TRBD2, and the lack of DNA leaves this call unchecked. This CDR3 is 14 amino acids long. Germline V gives CDR1 SGHTA, CDR2 FQGNSA. CDR3 region: CASSPGLAYNEQFF.

J is TRBJ1-5 and V is TRBV7-9. The germline V gene has CDR1 SEHNR and CDR2 FQNEAQ (reference sequence). The length of the CDR3 is 14 residues. The CDR3 spells CASSLGAANQPQHF.

This chain links TRBV6-5 with TRBJ2-1; TCRdb's D gene call, TRBD2, goes unchecked for lack of DNA. The V gene's germline CDR1 is MNHEY and CDR2 SVGAGI. The CDR3 covers 16 residues. The CDR3 loop is CASSFDFRLADNEQFF.

The genes are TRBV20-1 and TRBJ1-5. CDR1 is DFQATT, CDR2 SNEGSKA, per germline (reference sequence). The CDR3 is 15 amino acids. CDR3 loop: CSARFGESTVQPQHF.

The chain combines TRBV20-1 with TRBJ2-3; TCRdb picks TRBD1, but there is no DNA to check that call. CDR1 and CDR2 from the germline V gene are DFQATT and SNEGSKA (reference sequence). The CDR3 extends over 14 amino acids. The chain's CDR3 is CSANRRGAEDTQYF.

The rearrangement uses TRBV10-2 and TRBJ1-5; TCRdb's D gene call, TRBD1, goes unchecked for lack of DNA. CDR3 size: 13 residues. Germline CDR1 reads WSHSY; CDR2 reads SAAADI. CDR3 amino acids: CASSPDRSQPQHF.

The V gene is TRBV11-2, the J gene TRBJ2-5; lacking DNA, the TRBD1 call made by TCRdb goes unchecked. The CDR3 spans 14 residues. Germline V CDR1 and CDR2: SGHAT, FQNNGV. The CDR3 reads CASSWPGGQETQYF.

This chain connects TRBV6-1 to TRBJ1-2. This CDR3 is 12 amino acids long. Germline V gene sequence: CDR1 MNHNS, CDR2 SASEGT. CDR3 sequence reads: CASSSSYSSYTF.

V gene TRBV10-1 combines with J gene TRBJ1-1. The V gene's germline CDR1 is WNHNN and CDR2 SYGVQD (reference sequence). The CDR3 length is 16 residues. The CDR3 sequence: CASSDYGLQMNTEAFF.

The V gene is TRBV5-1, the J gene TRBJ1-2. Germline CDR1 reads SGHRS; CDR2 reads YFSETQ. The CDR3 is made up of 14 amino acids. This CDR3 is CASSFDLTNYGYTF.

The V call is TRBV11-2, the J call TRBJ1-3. This CDR3 is 15 amino acids long. Germline values: CDR1 SGHAT, CDR2 FQNNGV. The CDR3: CASSLHVNSGNTIYF.

The CDR3 spells CASSQFVAGGYEQYF. The chain couples TRBV14 to TRBJ2-7; TCRdb's D call of TRBD2 is untestable without DNA. From germline, CDR1 is SGHDN and CDR2 FVKESK. This CDR3 has 15 amino acids.

V usage is TRBV6-1 and J usage is TRBJ2-1; with no DNA, the TCRdb D assignment of TRBD1 cannot be verified. Germline V gene data show CDR1 as MNHNS and CDR2 as SASEGT. The CDR3 is 14 residues long. CDR3 in amino acids: CASRDPGSYNEQFF.

This chain connects TRBV7-2 to TRBJ1-4. Germline CDR1 SGHTA, CDR2 FQGNSA. The CDR3 has 14 residues. The CDR3 region is CASRTSEINEKLFF.

The chain employs TRBV20-1 and TRBJ2-1. Germline CDR1 DFQATT, CDR2 SNEGSKA (reference sequence). CDR3 length: 18 residues. CDR3 sequence: CSARDLRNGGGSYNEQFF.

V gene TRBV3-1 combines with J gene TRBJ1-2. The CDR3 spans 15 residues. Per the germline V gene, CDR1 is LGHDT and CDR2 is YNNKEL (reference sequence). CDR3 in amino acids: CASSPLEGEGYGYTF.

This chain links TRBV15 with TRBJ1-4. The CDR3 length is 15 residues. Looked up from germline, CDR1 is LNHNV and CDR2 is YYDKDF (reference sequence). Here the CDR3 reads CATSRVPRVPEKLFF.

The J gene is TRBJ2-6, the V gene TRBV18; there is no DNA to check the TCRdb D call of TRBD1. Per germline, CDR1 KGHSH and CDR2 LQKENI. CDR3 length equals 16 residues. The CDR3 region is CASSPGTGAGANVLTF.

The CDR3: CASSESDRVNQPQHF. V and J are TRBV10-2 and TRBJ1-5. The germline gives CDR1 WSHSY, CDR2 SAAADI. CDR3 size: 15 residues.